This TCR beta chain was documented in a study of spatial heterogeneity in lung cancer (dated by TCRdb to about 2019). Study-level background: Beta-chain transcripts were consistently detected in greater numbers than alpha-chain transcripts, which likely reflected higher beta-chain transcript abundance. TCR alpha and beta repertoires were quantitatively compared across multiple tumor regions, matched nontumor lung and blood in non-small cell lung cancer. In the raw uncorrected reads, each unique combination of TCR and UMI appeared on average more than ten times. The study linked features of the TCR repertoire to counts of nonsynonymous mutations, which were determined by whole-exome sequencing of tumor tissue. Both alpha and beta chains were TCR-sequenced in approximately 200 tumor regions, 64 matched nontumor lung samples and roughly 50 PBMC samples obtained at surgery. What the authors observed across the whole study: Ubiquitous expanded tumor TCRs were detected in blood more often at tumor resection than at routine follow-up. Confirming at a functional level the hypothesis that regional TCRs recognize regional mutations was considered to require additional single-cell paired TCR alpha and beta sequencing.

There are many counts of this clonotype. Its specific antigen is unknown. Per-nucleotide qualities are absent, and no much larger clonotype sits a single base away. Libraries were built with 5' RACE. The instrument given in TCRdb is NextSeq 500. The TCR library protocol attached a unique molecular identifier to each TCR cDNA molecule to allow correction of PCR and sequencing errors. In the paper's pipeline: TCR identification, UMI-based error correction and CDR3 extraction were all carried out with Decombinator tools. TCRs above a frequency of 2 per 1,000, corresponding to the top 1% of the tumor frequency distribution, were defined as expanded. Rényi diversity was computed with the R vegan package after subsampling each repertoire 100 times to 5,000 TCRs. CDR3 similarity networks were built from amino acid triplet string-kernel similarity, connecting CDR3s with pairwise similarity above 0.82. The public sequencing data were trimmed at Q25 with fastp and processed into clonotypes with MiXCR by TCRdb, which kept only in-frame beta chains. Each entry merges the rows of one CDR3 protein and shows their most common DNA and genes. The V and J calls and clone size are TCRdb's, not the authors'. Recorded for this sample are 45,000 or so distinct CDR3 sequences; 12% of them occurred a single time. 40% to 50% of the sample rests with the top ten.

The time point label corresponds to: sample taken at primary tumor resection. TCR sequencing used whole RNA extracted from tumor and nontumor lung tissue, or from cryopreserved PBMC samples, without cell sorting. The donors were 65 to 90 patients from the lung TRACERx cohort who had early-stage, untreated non-small cell lung cancer. Patients were selected for TCR sequencing only if sufficient RNA was available from at least two tumor regions. The CDR3, cysteine through phenylalanine, is 15 amino acids long. Here the CDR3 DNA is all that survives: 45 bases in frame from base 1. CDR1 and CDR2, looked up from the germline V gene, are MDHEN and SYDVKM. V lost 4 bases and J lost 4 bases, and the count of bases not matched to a germline gene is 5.

Sequencing used PBMCs, obtained at surgery. Rearrangement joined TRBV28 to TRBJ2-7, and 12 junction bases match TRBD1. This receptor was identified in a female donor with early-stage non-small cell lung cancer. The CDR3 is CASSSPGQGAYEQYF. The DNA sequence is given as TGTGCCAGCAGTTCCCCGGGACAGGGGGCTTACGAGCAGTACTTC.